This record covers a single T cell receptor delta chain. The sample holds other DNA sequences that translate to the same CDR3. The entry originates in a study of gamma-delta chains in newborns, infants, children. Study-wide context: Microbial exposure reportedly drives polyclonal innate γδ T cell expansion after birth.

TCRdb called clones anew from the reads with CATT. Of fewer than 12,000 delta-chain clones in the sample, about 9% were seen once. This TCR was recovered from a child who was a newborn, infant or young child, either healthy, febrile or measles-vaccinated (not recorded which). The sequenced material came from blood.

DNA of the CDR3: TGTGCAGCAATCCAAAAGGGCCTTTACTGGGAACACCAGAGACTGTACACCGATAAACTCATCTTT. It yields the protein CAAIQKGLYWEHQRLYTDKLIF. The chain recombines TRAV29/DV5 with TRDJ1; tentatively, D is TRDD3 (6 bases). This CDR3 spans 22 amino acids. Germline CDR1 NSMFDY, CDR2 ISSIKDK. V gave up 3 bases and J gave up 0 bases, with 36 bases separating them.